This TCR beta chain was obtained from a study of blood T cell repertoires in COVID-19. As for the study in general: The study drew acute and convalescent COVID-19 samples from the United States, Italy and Spain. The analysed material was cDNA or gDNA that came from T cells, B-cell-depleted T cells, or PBMCs.

This table comes from immunoSEQ multiplex PCR, and its TCRdb copy is limited to in-frame clones, with some not included. The sample has 200,000 to 300,000 clones, around 83% seen once. Germline V gene sequence: CDR1 KGHSY, CDR2 FQNENV. Between the trimmed V and J ends, which lost 0 bases and 0 bases, there was a span of 12 bases. The CDR3 length is 16 residues. This clone showed up just a few times. The receptor's source is a man between 35 and 55 years old who had recovered from COVID-19. This rearrangement joins TRBV16 to TRBJ2-7; possibly TRBD2 for D (7 bases). The source material was peripheral blood. The CDR3 region is CASSQSRGASSYEQYF. CDR3 sequence (DNA): TGTGCCAGCAGCCAATCTCGGGGGGCCAGCTCCTACGAGCAGTACTTC.